The 7 T cell receptor beta chains listed next were all sequenced from one sample in a study of T cells in Graves' hyperthyroidism and ophthalmopathy. Amplified TCR beta CDR3 regions derived from RNA transcripts. The primer set for the first-round RT-PCR of the TCR CDR3 was HTBI. TCRdb passed the multiplex PCR reads through MiXCR, listing each CDR3 protein once. The sample includes some 300,000 distinct CDR3 sequences, about 19% of them seen just once. The material sequenced was blood. Source of these receptors: a man aged 50-59 years with Graves' ophthalmopathy.

This clonotype has more than one count but fewer than ten. Germline is not matched at one junction end, which may reflect a read error. This chain joins TRBV7-9 and TRBJ2-2; TRBD1 aligns across 9 bases. Germline values: CDR1 SEHNR, CDR2 FQNEAQ (reference sequence). This CDR3 region has 16 residues. CDR3 bases: TGTGCCAGCAGCACACAACAGGGGGCGAAGACCGGGGAGCTGTTTTTT. As protein: CASSTQQGAKTGELFF.

This clonotype was observed many times. The chain links TRBV11-2 to TRBJ2-7, with D unclear. The V end lost 1 base, the J end lost 7 bases, and 20 bases lay between the germline ends. CDR3 size: 16 residues. Germline V CDR1 and CDR2: SGHAT, FQNNGV. CDR3 amino acids: CASSLGILGGFSEQYF. CDR3 sequence (DNA): TGTGCCAGCAGCTTAGGAATCCTAGGTGGGTTTTCGGAGCAGTACTTC.

This clonotype came up many times. The chain combines TRBV11-2 with TRBJ2-3, with D hard to call. Germline lookup yields CDR1 SGHAT and CDR2 FQNNGV. The CDR3 loop spans 13 amino acids. V was cut by 1 base and J by 5 bases, with 7 bases left in between. As DNA, the CDR3 is TGTGCCAGCAGCTTAGGTGTCTTAGATACGCAGTATTTT. It yields the protein CASSLGVLDTQYF.

This clonotype was recorded many times. The rearrangement uses TRBV18 and TRBJ2-7; 9 bases are a match to TRBD1. Germline V lookup: CDR1 KGHSH, CDR2 LQKENI. The V segment lost 6 bases and the J segment 6 bases; nucleotides outside the gene matches: 3. The CDR3 covers 12 residues. The CDR3 nucleotides are TGTGCCAGCTCTCGGACAGGGGCCGAGCAGTACTTC. It specifies CASSRTGAEQYF.

This clonotype was seen a few times. This chain joins TRBV28 and TRBJ2-7; D possibly corresponds to TRBD1 (6 bases). There are 13 residues in the CDR3. V was shortened by 3 bases and J by 4 bases, with 10 bases between the two germline ends. From germline, CDR1 is MDHEN and CDR2 SYDVKM. The CDR3 region has the DNA TGTGCCAGCAGTTTTACCAGGGGTTACGAGCAGTACTTC. This encodes CASSFTRGYEQYF.

This clonotype appeared a few times. V gene TRBV4-2 combines with J gene TRBJ1-2; unclear D gene. This CDR3 contains 16 residues. Germline lookup yields CDR1 LGHNA and CDR2 YNFKEQ. The V end lost 0 bases, the J end lost 1 base, and 12 bases lay between the germline ends. The CDR3 DNA is TGTGCCAGCAGCCAAGAAGTATCACCGTTTAACTATGGCTACACCTTC. Translation gives CASSQEVSPFNYGYTF.

In its sample, this clonotype was seen a few times. The chain is built from TRBV28 and TRBJ2-3, with 8 bases aligning to TRBD1. The CDR3 runs to 18 residues. Germline values: CDR1 MDHEN, CDR2 SYDVKM. The J segment lost 1 base and the V segment lost 7 bases, leaving 16 bases of the junction unmatched. CDR3 in DNA: TGTGCCAGCAAGGTCGGACAGGGACCGTTCGACGGCACAGATACGCAGTATTTT. This sequence encodes CASKVGQGPFDGTDTQYF.